The 23 T cell receptor beta chains below all came from one sample that was sequenced in a study of vaccination effects on CD4 cells after COVID-19. Profiled with immunoSEQ multiplex PCR; TCRdb holds only in-frame clones, not every one. The sample yields tens of thousands of clones, over 80% seen once. Which antigens these TCRs recognize remains unknown. Viral peptide pool expansion of antigen-specific CD4+ T cells preceded sequencing in the ViraFEST assay. Culturing for 9 to 10 days preceded CD4+ T cell isolation. Material: CD4+ T cells from PBMCs cultured with HCoV-229E spike peptides, obtained before COVID-19 vaccination. The source is a human donor who received a COVID-19 vaccine.

This clone has only a few counts. The chain combines TRBV4-1 with TRBJ1-2; TRBD1 matches 8 bases. The CDR3 is made up of 14 amino acids. Germline V CDR1 and CDR2: MGHRA, YSYEKL. V was pared by 3 bases and J by 5 bases, with 5 bases of the junction left unmatched. DNA of the CDR3: TGCGCCAGCAGCCAGCAGACAGGGGCGTATGGCTACACCTTC. Its translation is CASSQQTGAYGYTF.

The chain carries TRBV6-1 and TRBJ1-5; D uncertain. The CDR3 runs to 16 residues. Germline assignment: CDR1 MNHNS and CDR2 SASEGT. Trimming left V 4 bases short and J 0 bases short, with 13 bases between. This CDR3 is CASSAHGWYSNQPQHF. The DNA for the CDR3 is TGTGCCAGCAGTGCCCACGGGTGGTATAGCAATCAGCCCCAGCATTTT.

The genes are TRBV20-1 and TRBJ1-1; 7 bases map to TRBD1. Germline V CDR1 and CDR2: DFQATT, SNEGSKA (reference sequence). The CDR3 sequence is 14 residues long. V dropped 3 bases and J dropped 7; count of bases not matched to a gene: 11. This CDR3 is CSASFTGTEIEAFF. DNA for the CDR3: TGCAGTGCTAGTTTCACCGGGACAGAGATTGAAGCTTTCTTT.

This chain links TRBV7-8 with TRBJ1-1; 7 bases map to TRBD1. This CDR3 spans 13 amino acids. The germline gives CDR1 SGHVS, CDR2 FQNEAQ. Trimming removed 5 bases from V and 12 bases from J; junction bases left unmatched: 12. The CDR3 DNA is TGTGCCAGCAGCCACGACAGGGTTGGCTCGACTTTCTTT. Protein sequence: CASSHDRVGSTFF.

The genes are TRBV5-1 and TRBJ2-5; 8 bases agree with TRBD1. Germline loops: CDR1 SGHRS, CDR2 YFSETQ. The junction had 3 bases not matched to a gene; V was cut back by 2 bases and J by 3 bases. The CDR3 length is 14 residues. Here the CDR3 reads CASSFDRGEETQYF. The CDR3 DNA sequence: TGCGCCAGCAGCTTCGACAGGGGTGAAGAGACCCAGTACTTC.

This rearrangement joins TRBV10-2 to TRBJ1-5; tentatively, D is TRBD1 (5 bases). V lost 0 bases and J 3 bases, leaving 12 bases between the germline ends. CDR3 size: 16 residues. Germline values: CDR1 WSHSY, CDR2 SAAADI. This CDR3 reads CASSESWGRANQPQHF. The CDR3 nucleotides are TGCGCCAGCAGTGAGTCGTGGGGGAGGGCCAATCAGCCCCAGCATTTT.

The V and J genes are TRBV11-3 and TRBJ2-5; tentatively, D is TRBD2 (5 bases). This CDR3 has 15 residues. The germline V gene encodes CDR1 SGHNT and CDR2 YENEEA. The ends were cut back, 1 base at V and 3 bases at J, with 12 bases in the middle. The CDR3 DNA is TGTGCCAGCAGCTTAGCGTCTAGCCCGAAAGAGACCCAGTACTTC. Its protein product is CASSLASSPKETQYF. The whole variable domain, filled in from reference TRBV11-3 and TRBJ2-5, reads EAGVVQSPRYKIIEKKQPVAFWCNPISGHNTLYWYLQNLGQGPELLIRYENEEAVDDSQLPKDRFSAERLKGVDSTLKIQPAELGDSAVYLCASSLASSPKETQYFGPGTRLLVL.

This chain connects TRBV29-1 to TRBJ2-5; D tentatively fits TRBD1 or TRBD2 (5 bases each). Trimming removed 1 base at V and 0 bases at J, with 15 bases between. Germline V gene data show CDR1 as SQVTM and CDR2 as ANQGSEA. The CDR3 is made up of 16 amino acids. The CDR3 nucleotides read TGCAGCGTTGAAGGGGGAGTGGGGACGTACCAAGAGACCCAGTACTTC. Protein: CSVEGGVGTYQETQYF.

This clone came up once. The chain has TRBV19 and TRBJ1-4, with D perhaps matching TRBD1 (6 bases). The CDR3 extends over 15 amino acids. The germline V and J ends were trimmed by 5 bases and 7 bases, with 17 bases remaining between them. Germline loops: CDR1 LNHDA, CDR2 SQIVND (reference sequence). In DNA form, the CDR3 reads TGTGCCAGTAGTGCCAACAGGGCAAGGGGTGAAAAACTGTTTTTT. This encodes CASSANRARGEKLFF.

This clone was picked up one time. The chain joins TRBV2 to TRBJ2-3; D is uncertain. V was shortened by 3 bases and J by 7 bases, with 8 bases between the two germline ends. Germline V gives CDR1 SNHLY, CDR2 FYNNEI. The CDR3 runs 12 residues. The CDR3 loop is CASSDSGNTQYF. CDR3 coding DNA: TGTGCCAGCAGTGACTCAGGAAATACGCAGTATTTT.

This clone was counted a single time. The chain is built from TRBV18 and TRBJ1-2; 8 nucleotides line up with TRBD1. After removal of 3 bases from V and 1 base from J, the junction contained 1 base not matched to a gene. The germline gives CDR1 KGHSH, CDR2 LQKENI. This CDR3 has 14 amino acids. CDR3 sequence reads: CASSPGQGNYGYTF. In DNA, the CDR3 is TGTGCCAGCTCACCCGGACAGGGTAACTATGGCTACACCTTC.

As regards this clone: Compared with germline, one end of the junction differs, possibly owing to a read error. The genes are TRBV2 and TRBJ2-5; 11 nucleotides agree with TRBD2. The CDR3 is 15 amino acids. The germline gives CDR1 SNHLY, CDR2 FYNNEI. CDR3 amino acids: CASRLFTSGGRSEDF. The CDR3 DNA follows: TGTGCCAGCAGACTATTTACTAGCGGGGGTCGATCCGAGGACTTC.

The rearrangement uses TRBV12-3 or TRBV12-4 and TRBJ2-5; no reliable D call. The germline V and J ends were trimmed by 2 bases and 5 bases, with 3 bases remaining between them. The CDR3 loop spans 11 amino acids. In DNA, the CDR3 is TGTGCCAGCAGTTTAAGGGAGACCCAGTACTTC. Its protein product is CASSLRETQYF.

This sequence joins TRBV7-3 and TRBJ2-4, with D possibly TRBD2 on 5 matching bases. CDR1 SGHTA and CDR2 FQGTGA come from the germline V gene. V lost 3 bases to trimming and J lost 3 bases, with 15 bases between them. The CDR3 consists of 16 residues. The CDR3 sequence: CASSFPNGGLKNIQYF. The CDR3 DNA reads TGTGCCAGCAGCTTTCCGAACGGCGGACTCAAAAACATTCAGTACTTC.

The chain recombines TRBV16 with TRBJ1-1; 9 bases are a match to TRBD1. Germline loops: CDR1 KGHSY, CDR2 FQNENV. After removal of 6 bases from V and 6 bases from J, the junction contained 8 bases not matched to a gene. CDR3 length equals 14 residues. The DNA of the CDR3 is TGTGCCAGCAGACTCGGGACAGGGCGACCTGAAGCTTTCTTT. The encoded protein is CASRLGTGRPEAFF.

This clone was detected once. CDR3 residues: CATSPGGAFYGYTF. The CDR3 bases are TGTGCCACCAGTCCGGGGGGCGCTTTTTATGGCTACACCTTC. The rearrangement links TRBV24-1 to TRBJ1-2, with D perhaps TRBD1 (6 bases). Germline values: CDR1 KGHDR, CDR2 SFDVKD. The length of the CDR3 is 14 residues. Trimming left V 6 bases short and J 5 bases short, with 15 bases between.

The chain carries TRBV20-1 and TRBJ2-7, with D unclear. V lost 3 bases to trimming and J lost 2 bases, with 5 bases between them. The CDR3 runs 11 residues. Germline V lookup: CDR1 DFQATT, CDR2 SNEGSKA (reference sequence). CDR3 sequence reads: CSASGTYEQYV. The CDR3 nucleotides read TGCAGTGCTAGCGGAACCTACGAGCAGTACGTC.

V gene TRBV6-4 combines with J gene TRBJ2-2; 10 bases match TRBD2. V dropped 5 bases and J dropped 1; count of bases not matched to a gene: 7. Germline-derived CDR1 and CDR2 are MRHNA and SNTAGT. The CDR3 is 17 residues long. The CDR3 sequence is CASSRTRTSGNTGELFF. CDR3 sequence (DNA): TGTGCCAGCAGTCGTACCCGGACTAGCGGGAACACCGGGGAGCTGTTTTTT.

The chain combines TRBV5-6 with TRBJ1-2; the match to TRBD1 covers 7 bases. CDR1 is SGHDT, CDR2 YYEEEE, per germline. This CDR3 spans 14 amino acids. The trim removed 4 bases at V and 7 bases at J, leaving 10 bases unmatched. The DNA of the CDR3 is TGTGCCAGCAGCCTAAGTGACAGGGAAGGTGGCTACACCTTC. Its translation: CASSLSDREGGYTF.

This clone was counted between two and nine times. The chain has TRBV2 and TRBJ1-6; D call uncertain. The germline V gene has CDR1 SNHLY and CDR2 FYNNEI. The CDR3 loop spans 17 amino acids. Trimming removed 5 bases from V and 0 bases from J, with 14 bases in between. CDR3 coding DNA: TGTGCCAGCAGTTCCGGACGGCCGAGCTCCTATAATTCACCCCTCCACTTT. Translating gives CASSSGRPSSYNSPLHF.

The chain combines TRBV3-1 (or the pseudogene TRBV3-2) with TRBJ2-7; 8 bases match TRBD2. This CDR3 is 12 amino acids long. Trimming took 3 bases from V and 6 from J; bases not matched to a gene: 1. Germline CDR1 is LGHDT and CDR2 is YNNKEL (reference sequence). The DNA of the CDR3 is TGTGCCAGCAGCCATAGCGGGGCCGAGCAGTACGTC. Encoded protein: CASSHSGAEQYV.

This clone was detected only once. V usage is TRBV6-6 and J usage is TRBJ1-3; D is uncertain. The CDR3 is 16 amino acids. Deletions cut 2 bases from V and 0 bases from J, with 11 bases between. Germline CDR1 is MNHNY and CDR2 is SVGAGI (reference sequence). In DNA, the CDR3 is TGTGCCAGCAGTTACCTGTCCAGCAGCTCTGGAAACACCATATATTTT. Translating it yields CASSYLSSSSGNTIYF.

The gene calls are TRBV13 and TRBJ1-1, with D possibly matching TRBD1 (6 bases). Germline CDR1 and CDR2: PRHDT and FYEKMQ (reference sequence). This CDR3 is built from 15 residues. Trimming removed 2 bases from V and 5 bases from J, with 15 bases in between. The DNA of the CDR3 is TGTGCCAGCAGCTTATTCGCAGGGGCGGATACTGAAGCTTTCTTT. Translated: CASSLFAGADTEAFF. Full variable domain (remainder filled in from reference TRBV13 and TRBJ1-1): AAGVIQSPRHLIKEKRETATLKCYPIPRHDTVYWYQQGPGQDPQFLISFYEKMQSDKGSIPDRFSAQQFSDYHSELNMSSLELGDSALYFCASSLFAGADTEAFFGQGTRLTVV.